This T cell receptor (beta chain) was sequenced during a study of T cell changes during pregnancy in multiple sclerosis. This table comes from immunoSEQ multiplex PCR, and its TCRdb copy is limited to in-frame clones, with some not included. The data show some 60,000 clones, with around nine tenths seen just once and approximately 1.7% held by the top ten. This CDR3 is 13 amino acids long. Germline loops: CDR1 LNHDA, CDR2 SQIVND (reference sequence). V was clipped by 9 bases and J by 8 bases, with 19 bases between them. This clonotype was sampled from a female donor with multiple sclerosis, enrolled in a pregnancy study. The V gene is TRBV19, the J gene TRBJ1-2; perhaps TRBD1 as D (5 bases). This specimen consisted of peripheral blood, obtained after pregnancy. DNA of the CDR3: TGTGCCAGCAACCAGTTGGGGGAGGGAGGCTACACCTTC. The encoded protein is CASNQLGEGGYTF.